This T cell receptor (beta chain) was sequenced for a study of shared clonotypes between healthy human individuals. Only Caucasian adults living in Nashville, Tennessee served as donors. The sample holds a few counts of this clone. For each subset, genomic DNA was distributed in equal portions over several immunoSEQ plates. Sequencing was performed with immunoSEQ multiplex PCR; in TCRdb, only in-frame clones are kept and a portion is missing. In the table there are about 480,000 clones, roughly 85% of which are singletons. This TCR was recovered from a woman in her thirties or forties in good health. Some clones in this sample may be carry-over from other donors' samples. Sequences were obtained from PBMCs.

The CDR3 protein is CASRQLATETQYF. CDR3 nucleotide sequence: TGTGCCAGCAGACAACTAGCAACGGAGACCCAGTACTTC. The chain has TRBV28 and TRBJ2-5, with TRBD2 as a possible D gene (6 bases). V lost 6 bases and J lost 5, with 13 bases in between. Germline V CDR1 and CDR2: MDHEN, SYDVKM. The CDR3 is 13 amino acids.